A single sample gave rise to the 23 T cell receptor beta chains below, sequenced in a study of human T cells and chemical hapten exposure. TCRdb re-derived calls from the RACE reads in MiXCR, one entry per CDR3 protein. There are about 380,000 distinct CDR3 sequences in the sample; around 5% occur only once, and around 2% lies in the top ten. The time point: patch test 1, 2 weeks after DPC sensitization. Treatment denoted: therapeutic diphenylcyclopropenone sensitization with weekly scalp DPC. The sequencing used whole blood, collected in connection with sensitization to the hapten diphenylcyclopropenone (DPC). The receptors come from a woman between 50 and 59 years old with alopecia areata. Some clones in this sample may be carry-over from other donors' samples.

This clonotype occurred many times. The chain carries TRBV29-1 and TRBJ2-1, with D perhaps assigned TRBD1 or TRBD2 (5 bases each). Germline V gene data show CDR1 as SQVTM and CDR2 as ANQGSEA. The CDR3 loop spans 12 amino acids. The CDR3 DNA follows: TGCAGTACCGGGACCTACTACAATGAGCAGTTCTTC. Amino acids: CSTGTYYNEQFF.

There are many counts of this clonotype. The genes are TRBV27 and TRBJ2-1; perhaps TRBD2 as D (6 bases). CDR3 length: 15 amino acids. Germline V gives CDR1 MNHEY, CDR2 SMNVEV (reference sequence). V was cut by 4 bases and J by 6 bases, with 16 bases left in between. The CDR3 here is CASSYGGWMGNEQFF. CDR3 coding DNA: TGTGCCAGCAGTTACGGGGGTTGGATGGGCAATGAGCAGTTCTTC.

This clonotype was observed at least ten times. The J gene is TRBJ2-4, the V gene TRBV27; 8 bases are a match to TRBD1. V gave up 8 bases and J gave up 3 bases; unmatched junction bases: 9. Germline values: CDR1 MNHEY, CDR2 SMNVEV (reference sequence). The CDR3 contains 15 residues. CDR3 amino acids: CASRTGGAGKNIQYF. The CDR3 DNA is TGTGCCAGCCGTACAGGGGGTGCAGGCAAAAACATTCAGTACTTC.

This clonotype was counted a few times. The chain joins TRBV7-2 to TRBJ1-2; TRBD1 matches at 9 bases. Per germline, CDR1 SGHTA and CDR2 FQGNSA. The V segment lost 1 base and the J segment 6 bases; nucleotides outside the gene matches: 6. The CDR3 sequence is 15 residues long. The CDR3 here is CASSLVGTGTHGYTF. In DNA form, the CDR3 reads TGTGCCAGCAGCTTAGTTGGGACAGGGACTCATGGCTACACCTTC. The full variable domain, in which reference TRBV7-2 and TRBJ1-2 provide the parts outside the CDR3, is GAGVSQSPSNKVTEKGKDVELRCDPISGHTALYWYRQSLGQGLEFLIYFQGNSAPDKSGLPSDRFSAERTGGSVSTLTIQRTQQEDSAVYLCASSLVGTGTHGYTFGSGTRLTVV.

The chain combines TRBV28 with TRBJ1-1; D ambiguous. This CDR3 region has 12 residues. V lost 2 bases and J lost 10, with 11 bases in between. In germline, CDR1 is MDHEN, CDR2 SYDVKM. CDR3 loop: CASSLPAEAAFF. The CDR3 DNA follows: TGTGCCAGCAGTTTACCGGCCGAGGCAGCTTTCTTT.

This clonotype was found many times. CDR3 nucleotides: TGTGCCACCCACCTTGGCAGGGGGTGGCAAGAGACCCAGTACTTC. Its translation is CATHLGRGWQETQYF. This rearrangement joins TRBV28 to TRBJ2-5; 7 nucleotides match TRBD1. CDR1 is MDHEN, CDR2 SYDVKM, per germline. Losses at the gene ends were 10 bases for V and 2 bases for J; bases not matched to a gene: 13. The CDR3 spans 15 residues.

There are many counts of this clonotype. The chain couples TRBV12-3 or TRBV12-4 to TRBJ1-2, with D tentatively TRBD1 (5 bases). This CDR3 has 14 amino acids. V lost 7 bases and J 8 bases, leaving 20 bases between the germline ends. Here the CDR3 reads CASTHQRGTGGYTF. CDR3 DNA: TGTGCCAGCACCCACCAACGGGGGACCGGAGGCTACACCTTC.

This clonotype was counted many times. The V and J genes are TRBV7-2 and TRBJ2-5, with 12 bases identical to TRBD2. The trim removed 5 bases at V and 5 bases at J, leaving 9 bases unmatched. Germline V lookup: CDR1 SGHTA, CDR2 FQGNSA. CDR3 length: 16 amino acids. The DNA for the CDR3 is TGTGCCAGCAGCGCGAGCCTAGCGGGAGGGATGGAGACCCAGTACTTC. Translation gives CASSASLAGGMETQYF.

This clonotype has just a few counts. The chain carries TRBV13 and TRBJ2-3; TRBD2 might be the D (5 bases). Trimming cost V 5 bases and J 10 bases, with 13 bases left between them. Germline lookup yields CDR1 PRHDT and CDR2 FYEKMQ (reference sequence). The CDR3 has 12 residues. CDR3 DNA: TGTGCCAGCAGCACCGGGGAGACGGCGCAGTATTTT. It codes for CASSTGETAQYF.

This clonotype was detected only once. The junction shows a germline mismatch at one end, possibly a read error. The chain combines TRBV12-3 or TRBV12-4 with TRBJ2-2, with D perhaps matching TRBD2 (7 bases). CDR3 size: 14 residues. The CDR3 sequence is CSSAGALNTGELFF. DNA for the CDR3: TGTTCCAGCGCGGGGGCCCTGAACACCGGGGAGCTGTTTTTT.

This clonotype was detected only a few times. The CDR3 DNA reads TGTGCCAGCAGCTCTAGCTTTAGGCCCTACAATGAGCAGTTCTTC. Translation gives CASSSSFRPYNEQFF. The chain is built from TRBV7-2 and TRBJ2-1; perhaps TRBD2 as D (5 bases). The CDR3 has 15 amino acids. Germline CDR1 SGHTA, CDR2 FQGNSA. Trimming stripped 4 bases from V and 2 bases from J, with 12 bases between.

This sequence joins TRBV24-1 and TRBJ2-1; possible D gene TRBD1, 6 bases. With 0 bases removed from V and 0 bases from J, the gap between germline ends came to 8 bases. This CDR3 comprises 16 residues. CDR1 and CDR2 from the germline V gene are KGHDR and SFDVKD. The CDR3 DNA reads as TGTGCCACCAGTGATTTGCGAGGGGGCTCCTACAATGAGCAGTTCTTC. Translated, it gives CATSDLRGGSYNEQFF.

The CDR3 region has the DNA TGCAGTGCTAGAGGCCTTGGGATCATCTCGGGTAGAGGTAGCACAGATACGCAGTATTTT. Translated, it gives CSARGLGIISGRGSTDTQYF. The genes are TRBV20-1 and TRBJ2-3; D unclear. CDR1 and CDR2 from the germline V gene are DFQATT and SNEGSKA (reference sequence). The CDR3 contains 20 residues. V shed 1 base and J shed 0 bases, with 26 bases lying between them.

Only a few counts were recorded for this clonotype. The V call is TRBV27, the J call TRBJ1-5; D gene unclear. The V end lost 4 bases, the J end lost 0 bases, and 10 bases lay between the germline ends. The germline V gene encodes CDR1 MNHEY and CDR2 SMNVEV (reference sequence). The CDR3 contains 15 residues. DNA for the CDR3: TGTGCCAGCAGTTCCTACTTGGGTAGCAATCAGCCCCAGCATTTT. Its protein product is CASSSYLGSNQPQHF.

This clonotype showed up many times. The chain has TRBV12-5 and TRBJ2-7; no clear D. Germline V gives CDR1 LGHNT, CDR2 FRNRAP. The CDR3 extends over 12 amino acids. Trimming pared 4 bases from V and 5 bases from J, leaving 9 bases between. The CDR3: CASGYRPDEQYF. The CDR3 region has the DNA TGTGCTAGTGGTTACAGACCGGACGAGCAGTACTTC. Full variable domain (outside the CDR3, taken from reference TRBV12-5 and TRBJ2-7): DARVTQTPRHKVTEMGQEVTMRCQPILGHNTVFWYRQTMMQGLELLAYFRNRAPLDDSGMPKDRFSAEMPDATLATLKIQPSEPRDSAVYFCASGYRPDEQYFGPGTRLTVT.

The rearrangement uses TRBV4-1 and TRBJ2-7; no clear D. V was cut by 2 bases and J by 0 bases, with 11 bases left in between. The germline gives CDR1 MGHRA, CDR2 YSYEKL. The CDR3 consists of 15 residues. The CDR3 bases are TGCGCCAGCAGCCAAAATGAGGTCAGCTCCTACGAGCAGTACTTC. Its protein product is CASSQNEVSSYEQYF.

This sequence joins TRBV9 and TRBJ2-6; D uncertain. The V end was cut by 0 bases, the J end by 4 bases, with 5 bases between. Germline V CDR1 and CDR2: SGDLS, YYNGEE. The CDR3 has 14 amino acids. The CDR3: CASSVAEGANVLTF. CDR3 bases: TGTGCCAGCAGCGTAGCTGAGGGGGCCAACGTCCTGACTTTC.

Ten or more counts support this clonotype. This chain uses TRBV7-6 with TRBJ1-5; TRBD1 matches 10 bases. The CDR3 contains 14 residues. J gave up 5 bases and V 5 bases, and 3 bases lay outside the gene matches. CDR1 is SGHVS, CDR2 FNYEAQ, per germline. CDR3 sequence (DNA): TGTGCCAGCAGCCGGACAGGGGGGGATCAGCCCCAGCATTTT. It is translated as CASSRTGGDQPQHF.

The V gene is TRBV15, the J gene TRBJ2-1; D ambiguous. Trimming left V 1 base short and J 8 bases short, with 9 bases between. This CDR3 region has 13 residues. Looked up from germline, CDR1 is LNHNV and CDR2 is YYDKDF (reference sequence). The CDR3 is CATSRGSPDEQFF. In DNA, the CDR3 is TGTGCCACCAGCAGAGGTTCCCCGGATGAGCAGTTCTTC. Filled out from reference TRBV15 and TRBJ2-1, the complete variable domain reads DAMVIQNPRYQVTQFGKPVTLSCSQTLNHNVMYWYQQKSSQAPKLLFHYYDKDFNNEADTPDNFQSRRPNTSFCFLDIRSPGLGDTAMYLCATSRGSPDEQFFGPGTRLTVL.

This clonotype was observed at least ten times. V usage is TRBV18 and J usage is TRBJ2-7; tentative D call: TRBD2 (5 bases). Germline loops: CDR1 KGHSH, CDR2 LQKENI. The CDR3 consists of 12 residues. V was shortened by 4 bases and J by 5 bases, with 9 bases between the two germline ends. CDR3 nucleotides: TGTGCCAGCTCACTAGAGAGGGACGAGCAGTACTTC. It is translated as CASSLERDEQYF. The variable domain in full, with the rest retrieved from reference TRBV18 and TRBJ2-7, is NAGVMQNPRHLVRRRGQEARLRCSPMKGHSHVYWYRQLPEEGLKFMVYLQKENIIDESGMPKERFSAEFPKEGPSILRIQQVVRGDSAAYFCASSLERDEQYFGPGTRLTVT.

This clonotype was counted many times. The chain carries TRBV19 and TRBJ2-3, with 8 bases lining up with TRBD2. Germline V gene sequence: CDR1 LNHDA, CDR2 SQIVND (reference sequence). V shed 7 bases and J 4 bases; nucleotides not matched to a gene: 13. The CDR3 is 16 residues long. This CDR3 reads CASTSARSGRPDTQYF. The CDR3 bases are TGTGCCAGTACCTCAGCCCGGAGCGGGAGACCAGATACGCAGTATTTT.

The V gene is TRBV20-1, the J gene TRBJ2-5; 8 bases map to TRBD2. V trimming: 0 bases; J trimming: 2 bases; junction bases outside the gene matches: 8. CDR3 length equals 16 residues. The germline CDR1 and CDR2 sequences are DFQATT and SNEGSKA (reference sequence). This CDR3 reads CSAREPGGGRQETQYF. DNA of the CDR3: TGCAGTGCTAGAGAGCCGGGCGGGGGGCGGCAAGAGACCCAGTACTTC.

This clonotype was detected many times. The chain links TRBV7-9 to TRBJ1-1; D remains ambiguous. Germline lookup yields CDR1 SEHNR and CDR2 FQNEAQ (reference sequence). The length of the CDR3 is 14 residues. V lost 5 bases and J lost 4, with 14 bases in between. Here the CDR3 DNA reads TGTGCCAGCAGCCCGTCGGGGAAGGGCACTGAAGCTTTCTTT. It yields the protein CASSPSGKGTEAFF. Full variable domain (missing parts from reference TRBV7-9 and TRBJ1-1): DTGVSQNPRHKITKRGQNVTFRCDPISEHNRLYWYRQTLGQGPEFLTYFQNEAQLEKSRLLSDRFSAERPKGSFSTLEIQRTEQGDSAMYLCASSPSGKGTEAFFGQGTRLTVV.